This T cell receptor beta chain was documented in a study of a mutant IDH1 vaccine in newly diagnosed glioma. Study information: Earlier therapy was either radiotherapy, temozolomide, or both, and most got both.

The method was immunoSEQ multiplex PCR; TCRdb's version includes in-frame clones alone and lacks a portion of them. This sample has tens of thousands of clones, with 93% found just once. From germline, CDR1 is SGDLS and CDR2 YYNGEE. This CDR3 has 14 amino acids. V gave up 4 bases and J gave up 1 base; unmatched junction bases: 5. The time point: baseline, week 1 (first vaccination visit). Sample treatment: pre-vaccination baseline after standard-of-care therapy. V gene TRBV9 combines with J gene TRBJ2-7, with 7 bases identical to TRBD1. This TCR was recovered from a man aged 40-55 years with glioma. Sequences were derived from PBMCs, sampled from a glioma patient treated with radiotherapy, temozolomide or both. This CDR3 is CASSRDSLSYEQYF. The CDR3 region has the DNA TGTGCCAGCAGCCGGGACAGCTTATCCTACGAGCAGTACTTC.